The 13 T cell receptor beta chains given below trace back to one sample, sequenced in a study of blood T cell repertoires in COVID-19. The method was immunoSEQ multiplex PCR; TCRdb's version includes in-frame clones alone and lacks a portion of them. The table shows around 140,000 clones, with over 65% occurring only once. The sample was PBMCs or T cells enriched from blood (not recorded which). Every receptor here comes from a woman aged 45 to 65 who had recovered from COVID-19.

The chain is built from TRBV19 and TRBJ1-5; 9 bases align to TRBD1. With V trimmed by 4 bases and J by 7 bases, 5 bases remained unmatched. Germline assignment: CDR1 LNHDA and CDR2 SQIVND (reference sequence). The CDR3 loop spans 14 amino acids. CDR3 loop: CASSTTGGGQPQHF. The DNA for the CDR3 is TGTGCCAGTAGTACAACAGGGGGCGGACAGCCCCAGCATTTT.

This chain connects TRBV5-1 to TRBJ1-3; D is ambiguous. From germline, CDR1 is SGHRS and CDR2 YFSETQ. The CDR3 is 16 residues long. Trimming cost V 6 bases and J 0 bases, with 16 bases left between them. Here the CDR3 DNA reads TGCGCCAGCACCCTGGGCGGGTCGAGCTCTGGAAACACCATATATTTT. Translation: CASTLGGSSSGNTIYF.

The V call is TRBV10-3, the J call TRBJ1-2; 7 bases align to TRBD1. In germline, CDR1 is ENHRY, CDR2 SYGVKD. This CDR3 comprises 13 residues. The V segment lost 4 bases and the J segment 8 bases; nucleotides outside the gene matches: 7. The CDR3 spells CAISGQGMEGYTF. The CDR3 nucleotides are TGTGCCATCAGTGGACAGGGAATGGAGGGCTACACCTTC.

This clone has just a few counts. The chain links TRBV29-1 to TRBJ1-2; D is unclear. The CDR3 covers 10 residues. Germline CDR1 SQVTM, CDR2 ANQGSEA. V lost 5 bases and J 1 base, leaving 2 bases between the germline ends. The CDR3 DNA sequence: TGCAGCGTTCATAACTATGGCTACACCTTC. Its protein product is CSVHNYGYTF.

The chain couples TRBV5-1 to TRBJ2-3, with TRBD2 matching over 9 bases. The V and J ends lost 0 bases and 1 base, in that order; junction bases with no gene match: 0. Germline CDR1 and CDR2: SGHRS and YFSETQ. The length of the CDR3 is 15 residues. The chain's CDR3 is CASSLERGGTDTQYF. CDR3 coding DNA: TGCGCCAGCAGCTTGGAGCGGGGGGGCACAGATACGCAGTATTTT.

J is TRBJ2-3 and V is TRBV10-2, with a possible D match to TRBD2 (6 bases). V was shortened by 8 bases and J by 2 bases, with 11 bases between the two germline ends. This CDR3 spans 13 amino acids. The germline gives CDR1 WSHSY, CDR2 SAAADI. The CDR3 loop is CASRDLSTDTQYF. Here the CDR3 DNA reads TGCGCCAGCCGGGACTTATCCACAGATACGCAGTATTTT.

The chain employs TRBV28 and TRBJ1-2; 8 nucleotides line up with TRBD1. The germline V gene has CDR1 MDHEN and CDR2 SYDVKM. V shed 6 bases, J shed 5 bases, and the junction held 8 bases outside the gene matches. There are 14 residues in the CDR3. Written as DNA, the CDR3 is TGTGCCAGCAGCATATTGGACAGGGCTTATGGCTACACCTTC. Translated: CASSILDRAYGYTF.

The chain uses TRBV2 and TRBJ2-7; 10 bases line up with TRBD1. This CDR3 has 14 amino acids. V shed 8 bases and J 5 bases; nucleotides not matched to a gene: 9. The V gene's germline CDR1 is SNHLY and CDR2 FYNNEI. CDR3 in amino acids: CASGDRGGGNEQYV. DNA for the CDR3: TGTGCCAGCGGGGACAGGGGCGGCGGAAACGAGCAGTACGTC.

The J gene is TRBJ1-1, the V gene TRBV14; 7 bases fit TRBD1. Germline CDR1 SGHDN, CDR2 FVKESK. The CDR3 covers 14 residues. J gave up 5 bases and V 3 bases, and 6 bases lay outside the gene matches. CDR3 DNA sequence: TGTGCCAGCAGCCAGCACAGGGGTGGGACTGAAGCTTTCTTT. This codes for CASSQHRGGTEAFF.

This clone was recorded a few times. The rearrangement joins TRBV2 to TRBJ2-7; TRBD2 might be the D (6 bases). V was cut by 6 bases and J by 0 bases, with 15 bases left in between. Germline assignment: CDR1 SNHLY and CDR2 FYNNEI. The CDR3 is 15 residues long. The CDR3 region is CASREDYQRSYEQYF. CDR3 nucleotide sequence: TGTGCCAGCAGAGAGGACTACCAGCGCTCCTACGAGCAGTACTTC.

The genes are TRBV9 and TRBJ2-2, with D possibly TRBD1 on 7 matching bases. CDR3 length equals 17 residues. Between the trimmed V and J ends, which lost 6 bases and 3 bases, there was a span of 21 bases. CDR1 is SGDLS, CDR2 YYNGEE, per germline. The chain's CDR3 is CASIPRRGPVDTGELFF. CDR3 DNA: TGTGCCAGCATCCCGAGGAGGGGGCCGGTGGACACCGGGGAGCTGTTTTTT.

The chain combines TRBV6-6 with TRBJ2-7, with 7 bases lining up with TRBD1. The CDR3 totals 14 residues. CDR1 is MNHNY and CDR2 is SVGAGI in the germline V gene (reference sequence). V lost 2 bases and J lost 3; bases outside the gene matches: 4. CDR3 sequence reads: CASSYLGQSYEQYF. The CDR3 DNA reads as TGTGCCAGCAGTTACCTGGGACAGAGCTACGAGCAGTACTTC.

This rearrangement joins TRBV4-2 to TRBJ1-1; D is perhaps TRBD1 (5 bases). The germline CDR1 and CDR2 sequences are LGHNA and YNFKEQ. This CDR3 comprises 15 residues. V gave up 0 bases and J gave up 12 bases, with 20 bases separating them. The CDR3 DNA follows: TGTGCCAGCAGCCAAGATAGACCCACGGGGGAAAGAACTTTCTTT. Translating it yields CASSQDRPTGERTFF.